The T cell receptor beta chain described here comes from a study of Ad26.COV2.S vaccination and SARS-CoV-2 variants. Generated by immunoSEQ multiplex PCR, the TCRdb table keeps only in-frame clones and is missing some. The sample has some 480,000 clones, around 88% seen once; the top ten hold 9.5% to 15%. This CDR3 is 15 amino acids long. CDR1 and CDR2 from the germline V gene are SGDLS and YYNGEE. The J segment lost 8 bases and the V segment lost 6 bases, leaving 12 bases of the junction unmatched. The treatment here: 15 to 20 received Ad26.COV2.S at low or high dose, single or two shots; 5 received placebo; per-sample allocation not given. The samples date from day 63 after the first vaccine or placebo injection.

The specimen was peripheral blood, collected in a trial of Ad26.COV2.S vaccine versus placebo. The chain uses TRBV9 and TRBJ2-1; TRBD2 agrees at 9 bases. This clonotype originated in a person between 18 and 65 years old who received the Ad26.COV2.S COVID-19 vaccine or a placebo. The CDR3 reads CASTEAGGWPHEQFF. The CDR3 nucleotides are TGTGCCAGCACTGAAGCGGGAGGTTGGCCCCATGAGCAGTTCTTC.